Listed below are T cell receptor beta chains from one sample, sequenced in a study of radiotherapy plus CTLA-4 blockade in lung cancer. The protocol was immunoSEQ multiplex PCR, while the TCRdb copy is restricted to in-frame clones and leaves out a portion. Among 25,000 to 40,000 clones listed, less than 75% were seen once. This specimen was peripheral blood, taken from a patient treated with radiotherapy plus ipilimumab. These receptor sequences come from a human donor with non-small cell lung cancer whose response to radiotherapy plus ipilimumab could not be evaluated. Each CDR3 is given with its conserved first and last residue. A D gene is named only where the DNA matches it firmly. Expanded clones are given a class, and other clones once, few, many or no size at all.

TRBV20-1	.	TRBJ2-3	.	TGCAGTGCCCTCCGGACAGATACGCAGTATTTT	CSALRTDTQYF
TRBV11-2	TRBD1	TRBJ2-2	.	TGTGCCAGCAGCTTAGACAGGGGGCTGAACACCGGGGAGCTGTTTTTT	CASSLDRGLNTGELFF
TRBV7-2	.	TRBJ1-2	.	TGTGCCAGCAGCTTCATTCCGGGGGGGGGCTACACCTTC	CASSFIPGGGYTF
TRBV2	.	TRBJ1-1	.	TGTGCCAGCAGTTTCGAGGTGAACACTGAAGCTTTCTTT	CASSFEVNTEAFF
TRBV2	.	TRBJ2-7	.	TGTGCCAGCAGTCACGGGACACCATACGAGCAGTACTTC	CASSHGTPYEQYF
TRBV6-1	TRBD2	TRBJ2-5	once	TGTGCCAGCAGTGAACCTGGACTAGCGGGAGCAACTCTAGAGACCCAGTACTTC	CASSEPGLAGATLETQYF
TRBV5-1	.	TRBJ2-1	.	TGCGCCAGCAGCTTGATGACGGGAGTTGATAATGAGCAGTTCTTC	CASSLMTGVDNEQFF
TRBV4-1	TRBD2	TRBJ2-1	.	TGCGCCAGCAGCCAAATCCCTATAGCGGGAGGGAGATACAATGAGCAGTTCTTC	CASSQIPIAGGRYNEQFF
TRBV10-1	.	TRBJ1-3	.	TGCGCCAGCAGTGAGTCAGGGGTCTCTGGAAACACCATATATTTT	CASSESGVSGNTIYF
TRBV29-1	.	TRBJ1-5	.	TGCAGCGTTGCCCAGGGAGGTCTGGATCAGCCCCAGCATTTT	CSVAQGGLDQPQHF
TRBV19	TRBD1	TRBJ2-7	.	TGTGCCAGTAGTATAAGACTCTCGGCAAGGACAGGGTACGAGCAGTACTTC	CASSIRLSARTGYEQYF
TRBV27	TRBD2	TRBJ2-1	.	TGTGCCAGCAGCCCGTTTAGCGGGGGGGCCTACAATGAGCAGTTCTTC	CASSPFSGGAYNEQFF
TRBV4-1	TRBD1	TRBJ2-3	.	TGCGCCAGCAGCCAAGATCCGACAGGGGGCACCGATACGCAGTATTTT	CASSQDPTGGTDTQYF
TRBV27	TRBD2	TRBJ2-2	.	TGTGCCAGCAGTCCCCCACTAGCGGGAGTCTCCGGGGAGCTGTTTTTT	CASSPPLAGVSGELFF
TRBV29-1	.	TRBJ2-3	.	TGCAGCGTTGAGAAGGGGGCAGATACGCAGTATTTT	CSVEKGADTQYF
TRBV2	.	TRBJ2-5	.	TGTGCCAGCAGTCCAGAACAGGGAGTGGGAGAGACCCAGTACTTC	CASSPEQGVGETQYF
TRBV4-1	.	TRBJ2-3	.	TGCGCCAGCAGCCAATACTCCCGGGAGCGTAGAACAGATACGCAGTATTTT	CASSQYSRERRTDTQYF
TRBV11-2	TRBD2	TRBJ2-1	once	TGTGCCAGCAGCTCTAGGAGCGGGAGGAGTTTTGAGCAGTTCTTC	CASSSRSGRSFEQFF
TRBV27	TRBD1	TRBJ2-7	.	TGTGCCAGCAGGGGGACAGCGTCCTACGAGCAGTACTTC	CASRGTASYEQYF
TRBV5-1	.	TRBJ2-7	.	TGCGCCAGCAGCTTCAGGGGCTTTTATTCCGACGAGCAGTACTTC	CASSFRGFYSDEQYF
TRBV27	TRBD2	TRBJ2-5	.	TGTGCCAGCAGTCCGAACCCTCCGGGACTAGGGGAGACCCAGTACTTC	CASSPNPPGLGETQYF
TRBV6-5	.	TRBJ1-1	.	TGTGCCAGCAGTTACTCTCGTGTTCTTATGAACACTGAAGCTTTCTTT	CASSYSRVLMNTEAFF
TRBV5-1	TRBD2	TRBJ2-2	.	TGCGCCAGCAGCCCTCACTCTAGCGGGAGGGCCCGGAGTGGGGAGCTGTTTTTT	CASSPHSSGRARSGELFF
TRBV4-3	.	TRBJ1-1	.	TGCGCCAGCAGCCCCCGTTTGAACACTGAAGCTTTCTTT	CASSPRLNTEAFF
TRBV27	.	TRBJ2-7	.	TGTGCCAGCAGTTTACTCCGCGGGGTCGAGCAGTACTTC	CASSLLRGVEQYF
TRBV7-9	TRBD1	TRBJ2-3	.	TGTGCCAGCAGCTTAGGGACAGGGATGAATACGCAGTATTTT	CASSLGTGMNTQYF
TRBV28	TRBD2	TRBJ2-7	.	TGTGCCAGCAGCCTCGGGACTAGCGGACACTACGAGCAGTACTTC	CASSLGTSGHYEQYF
TRBV10-3	.	TRBJ2-3	.	TGTGCCATCAGTGAAGCCCTGACTAGCACAGATACGCAGTATTTT	CAISEALTSTDTQYF
TRBV7-8	TRBD2	TRBJ2-6	.	TGTGCCAGCAGCTTAATGCTAGCGGGACTCTCTGGGGCCAACGTCCTGACTTTC	CASSLMLAGLSGANVLTF
TRBV11-2	.	TRBJ2-1	.	TGTGCCAGCAGCTTAGTAATGTCCCTCTACAATGAGCAGTTCTTC	CASSLVMSLYNEQFF
TRBV5-1	.	TRBJ1-1	.	TGCGCCAGCAGCCGGGAGGGTAACACTGAAGCTTTCTTT	CASSREGNTEAFF
TRBV15	TRBD1	TRBJ2-1	.	TGTGCCACCAGTAGGACAGGGTTGGACAATGAGCAGTTCTTC	CATSRTGLDNEQFF
TRBV25-1	TRBD2	TRBJ2-1	.	TGTGCCAGCAGTGCCCGACTAGCGGGAAGGGATGAGCAGTTCTTC	CASSARLAGRDEQFF
TRBV5-4	.	TRBJ2-7	.	TGTGCCAGCAGCTTGGATCAGACCTACGAGCAGTACTTC	CASSLDQTYEQYF
TRBV6-6	TRBD1	TRBJ1-1	few	TGTGCCAGCACTTTAACAGGGGGCACTGAAGCTTTCTTT	CASTLTGGTEAFF
TRBV27	.	TRBJ2-5	.	TGTGCCAGCAGGCCGACAGCTGGAGAGACCCAGTACTTC	CASRPTAGETQYF
TRBV10-3	TRBD2	TRBJ2-1	.	TGTGCCATCAGTGAGGCGGGAGGGGGCAATGAGCAGTTCTTC	CAISEAGGGNEQFF
TRBV6-1	TRBD1	TRBJ1-2	.	TGTGCCAGCAGTGGGCAGGGGGCGGAGGGCTACACCTTC	CASSGQGAEGYTF
TRBV30	TRBD2	TRBJ2-7	.	TGTGCCTGGAATAGCGGGCCTTCCTTGGAGCAGTACTTC	CAWNSGPSLEQYF
TRBV28	.	TRBJ2-3	.	TGTGCCAGCAGACCTTGGGGCGGAGAAACAGATACGCAGTATTTT	CASRPWGGETDTQYF
TRBV5-8	.	TRBJ2-1	.	TGTGCCAGCAGCTTGGACAGGGGGGGGGTACGGAATGAGCAGTTCTTC	CASSLDRGGVRNEQFF
TRBV12-5	TRBD2	TRBJ2-7	.	TGTGCTAGTGGTTCACCGACTAGCCCATCCTACGAGCAGTACTTC	CASGSPTSPSYEQYF
TRBV27	.	TRBJ2-5	.	TGTGCCAGCAGTTTCCGCCAAGAGACCCAGTACTTC	CASSFRQETQYF
TRBV6-1	TRBD2	TRBJ2-5	.	TGTGCCAGCACAGGGACTAGCGGGACCCAAGAGACCCAGTACTTC	CASTGTSGTQETQYF
TRBV2	.	TRBJ1-5	.	TGTGCCAGCAATTCCAGGGGAAGCAATCAGCCCCAGCATTTT	CASNSRGSNQPQHF
TRBV7-2	TRBD1	TRBJ1-1	.	TGTGCCAGCAGCTCCGGACAGGGGAAGGGTATGAACACTGAAGCTTTCTTT	CASSSGQGKGMNTEAFF
TRBV6-6	.	TRBJ1-5	.	TGTGCCAGCACCGGACAGAGATATAGCAATCAGCCCCAGCATTTT	CASTGQRYSNQPQHF
TRBV6-5	.	TRBJ2-7	.	TGTGCCAGCAGTTACTCCGGGGAAAAGAACGAGCAGTACTTC	CASSYSGEKNEQYF
TRBV6-5	.	TRBJ1-2	.	TGTGCCAGCAGTCCCGGACAGCTCTCTCCTGGCTACACCTTC	CASSPGQLSPGYTF